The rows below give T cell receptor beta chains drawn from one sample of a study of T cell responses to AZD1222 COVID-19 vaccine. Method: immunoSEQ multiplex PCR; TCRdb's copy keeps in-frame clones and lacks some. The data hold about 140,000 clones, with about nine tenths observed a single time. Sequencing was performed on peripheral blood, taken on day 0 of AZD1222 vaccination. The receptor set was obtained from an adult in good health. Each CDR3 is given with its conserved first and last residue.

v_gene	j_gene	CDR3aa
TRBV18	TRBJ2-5	CASSPPTLQETQYF
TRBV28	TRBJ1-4	CASSLSTGSGEKLFF
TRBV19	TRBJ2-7	CASSINTRYEQYF
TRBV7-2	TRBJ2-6	CATTGYAGANVLTF
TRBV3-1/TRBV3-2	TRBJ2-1	CASSQVPSSGHYYNEQFF
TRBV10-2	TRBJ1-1	CASSESKTGGEAEAFF
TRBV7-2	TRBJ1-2	CASSAFTGFRGYTF
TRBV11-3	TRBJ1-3	CASSLEPFEHTIYF
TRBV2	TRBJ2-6	CASTTPLGANVLTF
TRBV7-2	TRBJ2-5	CASKTGGSGETQYF
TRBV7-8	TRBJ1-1	CASSLPRSLNTEAFF